The 32 T cell receptor beta chains in this list originate from one sample, sequenced in a study of cytotoxic CD8 clonotypes in ibrutinib-treated CLL. Produced via immunoSEQ multiplex PCR; TCRdb's table is partial and in-frame only. In the table there are about 160,000 clones, about 80% of which are singletons. Material: PBMCs, obtained after 24 months of ibrutinib treatment. Receptors were obtained from a human donor with chronic lymphocytic leukemia.

The chain uses TRBV5-5 and TRBJ1-4; D may be TRBD1 (6 bases). The germline V gene encodes CDR1 SGHKS and CDR2 YYEKEE (reference sequence). The CDR3 sequence is 13 residues long. Trimming left V 0 bases short and J 10 bases short, with 10 bases between. CDR3 nucleotide sequence: TGTGCCAGCAGCTTGGACAGAGGGGGAAAACTGTTTTTT. Translation: CASSLDRGGKLFF.

CDR3 bases: TGTGCCAGCAGTGGGGATCAGCCCCAGCATTTT. This translates into CASSGDQPQHF. The chain couples TRBV6-1 to TRBJ1-5; D is uncertain. CDR1 is MNHNS and CDR2 is SASEGT in the germline V gene. The V end was cut by 4 bases, the J end by 5 bases, with 3 bases between. This CDR3 is 11 amino acids long.

The J gene is TRBJ1-6, the V gene TRBV30; D remains unclear. The CDR3 has 17 residues. Trimming took off 0 bases at V and 4 bases at J, with 16 bases between the two ends. Germline assignment: CDR1 GTSNPN and CDR2 SVGIG (reference sequence). The CDR3 DNA is TGTGCCTGGAGTGTGGGAGGGCAGTCTTATTATAATTCACCCCTCCACTTT. It codes for CAWSVGGQSYYNSPLHF.

The chain is built from TRBV29-1 and TRBJ1-2; TRBD1 might be the D (6 bases). The V gene lost 4 bases and the J gene lost 6 bases, with 30 bases spanning the gap. The germline V gene encodes CDR1 SQVTM and CDR2 ANQGSEA. The CDR3 has 18 amino acids. CDR3 in amino acids: CSVVSTEKRGRRINGYTF. For the CDR3, the DNA is TGCAGCGTTGTCAGTACAGAGAAGCGGGGGCGGAGAATCAATGGCTACACCTTC.

V and J are TRBV5-6 and TRBJ1-2; D is possibly TRBD1 (5 bases). The V gene's germline CDR1 is SGHDT and CDR2 YYEEEE. V was cut by 4 bases and J by 1 base, with 17 bases left in between. The CDR3 runs 16 residues. CDR3 region: CASSRRGARFNYGYTF. CDR3 DNA: TGTGCCAGCAGCCGTAGGGGAGCGAGATTTAACTATGGCTACACCTTC.

The chain joins TRBV11-1 to TRBJ1-1, with 7 bases identical to TRBD1. This CDR3 comprises 13 residues. V shed 3 bases, J shed 4 bases, and the junction held 2 bases outside the gene matches. Looked up from germline, CDR1 is SGHAT and CDR2 is FQDESV (reference sequence). CDR3 region: CASSLRQGTEAFF. CDR3 bases: TGTGCCAGCAGCTTGCGACAGGGCACTGAAGCTTTCTTT.

The J gene is TRBJ2-3, the V gene TRBV25-1, with D perhaps TRBD2 (7 bases). CDR3 length: 15 residues. Trimming removed 3 bases at V and 4 bases at J, with 14 bases between. Germline V lookup: CDR1 MGHDK, CDR2 SYGVNS. The CDR3 sequence is CASSETLRGPDTQYF. CDR3 sequence (DNA): TGTGCCAGCAGTGAGACCCTGCGGGGGCCAGATACGCAGTATTTT.

This chain connects TRBV6-1 to TRBJ2-1; D gene unclear. The CDR3 spans 15 residues. CDR1 and CDR2 from the germline V gene are MNHNS and SASEGT. V lost 7 bases, J lost 0 bases, and 13 bases lay in between. The CDR3 DNA follows: TGTGCCAGCAAGGGCAGCCCGAGCTCCTACAATGAGCAGTTCTTC. It codes for CASKGSPSSYNEQFF.

This rearrangement joins TRBV15 to TRBJ2-1, with 10 bases that match TRBD1. This CDR3 contains 16 residues. V lost 5 bases to trimming and J lost 1 base; unmatched junction nucleotides: 5. Looked up from germline, CDR1 is LNHNV and CDR2 is YYDKDF (reference sequence). CDR3 nucleotides: TGTGCCACCAGCGTTTGGACAGGGGGATCCTACAATGAGCAGTTCTTC. It translates to CATSVWTGGSYNEQFF.

The J gene is TRBJ2-7, the V gene TRBV6-6; no clear D gene. This CDR3 has 8 residues. From germline, CDR1 is MNHNY and CDR2 SVGAGI (reference sequence). V was trimmed by 11 bases and J by 4 bases, leaving 3 bases between them. The CDR3 bases are TGTGCCGGGTACGAGCAGTACTTC. Protein: CAGYEQYF.

The chain recombines TRBV7-3 with TRBJ1-1; D call uncertain. V was clipped by 4 bases and J by 5 bases, with 11 bases between them. Germline V gene lookup returns CDR1 SGHTA and CDR2 FQGTGA. The CDR3 length is 13 residues. The CDR3 DNA is TGTGCCAGCAGCTCTGGGTCGTCTACTGAAGCTTTCTTT. Protein product: CASSSGSSTEAFF.

The chain links TRBV2 to TRBJ2-3; D is unclear. The CDR3 extends over 13 amino acids. CDR1 is SNHLY, CDR2 FYNNEI, per germline. Trimming cost V 7 bases and J 5 bases, with 13 bases left between them. The CDR3 here is CASTRTALDTQYF. The CDR3 nucleotides read TGTGCCAGCACCCGGACCGCCTTAGATACGCAGTATTTT.

V is TRBV15 and J is TRBJ2-7; D not resolved. CDR1 is LNHNV, CDR2 YYDKDF, per germline (reference sequence). The ends were cut back, 1 base at V and 5 bases at J, with 9 bases in the middle. This CDR3 contains 13 residues. CDR3 DNA sequence: TGTGCCACCAGCAGAGGCTTGGCAGACGAGCAGTACTTC. Translating it yields CATSRGLADEQYF.

The rearrangement joins TRBV5-1 to TRBJ2-7, with D tentatively TRBD1 (5 bases). V was cut by 2 bases and J by 3 bases, with 12 bases left in between. The germline V gene encodes CDR1 SGHRS and CDR2 YFSETQ. The length of the CDR3 is 14 residues. The CDR3: CASSLPRAGYEQYF. DNA of the CDR3: TGCGCCAGCAGCTTACCCAGGGCAGGCTACGAGCAGTACTTC.

This clone has a handful of counts. Here the CDR3 reads CASGGTGSSPLHF. CDR3 bases: TGTGCCAGCGGGGGAACAGGGAGTTCACCCCTCCACTTT. V is TRBV6-6 and J is TRBJ1-6, with a possible D match to TRBD1 (6 bases). The V gene's germline CDR1 is MNHNY and CDR2 SVGAGI (reference sequence). The CDR3 has 13 amino acids. Trimming removed 8 bases at V and 9 bases at J, with 14 bases between.

The V and J genes are TRBV2 and TRBJ2-7; TRBD1 matches 7 bases. This CDR3 contains 14 residues. Unmatched junction bases numbered 8, after V lost 6 bases and J lost 3 bases. The germline gives CDR1 SNHLY, CDR2 FYNNEI. In nucleotides, the CDR3 is TGTGCCAGCAGAAATATACAGGGGTTCTACGAGCAGTACTTC. Translated: CASRNIQGFYEQYF.

The J gene is TRBJ1-2, the V gene TRBV29-1; a weak D match, TRBD1 (5 bases). This CDR3 has 11 residues. Looked up from germline, CDR1 is SQVTM and CDR2 is ANQGSEA. Trimming left V 7 bases short and J 5 bases short, with 11 bases between. CDR3 in DNA: TGCAGCGCTGGGGCCAGGTATGGCTACACCTTC. Amino acids: CSAGARYGYTF.

This chain connects TRBV2 to TRBJ2-3; D call uncertain. The CDR3 has 13 amino acids. Trimming took off 4 bases at V and 8 bases at J, with 13 bases between the two ends. Germline V gene sequence: CDR1 SNHLY, CDR2 FYNNEI. The DNA for the CDR3 is TGTGCCAGCAGTGTCCGGGCAGAAGGTACGCAGTATTTT. This encodes CASSVRAEGTQYF.

The V gene is TRBV5-5, the J gene TRBJ1-1, with 10 nucleotides matching TRBD1. CDR3 length: 15 amino acids. With V trimmed by 4 bases and J by 3 bases, 6 bases remained unmatched. CDR1 SGHKS and CDR2 YYEKEE come from the germline V gene (reference sequence). The CDR3 spells CASSLRTGGYTEAFF. CDR3 DNA: TGTGCCAGCAGCCTAAGGACAGGGGGGTACACTGAAGCTTTCTTT.

Comment on this clone: This sample includes further DNA sequences coding for the same CDR3. The rearrangement links TRBV5-4 to TRBJ1-1; TRBD1 agrees at 8 bases. The CDR3 length is 14 residues. Germline CDR1 and CDR2: SGHNT and YYREEE (reference sequence). After removal of 4 bases from V and 1 base from J, the junction contained 3 bases not matched to a gene. The CDR3: CASSRTGRNTEAFF. In DNA, the CDR3 is TGTGCCAGCAGCAGGACAGGGAGGAACACTGAAGCTTTCTTT.

V gene TRBV9 combines with J gene TRBJ2-1, with no clear D. Germline CDR1 reads SGDLS; CDR2 reads YYNGEE. The CDR3 is 14 residues long. V lost 8 bases, J lost 0 bases, and 12 bases lay in between. The CDR3 protein is CASSPANSYNEQFF. The CDR3 region has the DNA TGTGCCAGTTCTCCAGCGAACTCCTACAATGAGCAGTTCTTC. Combining the CDR3 with reference TRBV9 and TRBJ2-1 gives the whole variable domain DSGVTQTPKHLITATGQRVTLRCSPRSGDLSVYWYQQSLDQGLQFLIQYYNGEERAKGNILERFSAQQFPDLHSELNLSSLELGDSALYFCASSPANSYNEQFFGPGTRLTVL.

The gene calls are TRBV28 and TRBJ1-2; 8 bases map to TRBD1. The length of the CDR3 is 13 residues. Germline-derived CDR1 and CDR2 are MDHEN and SYDVKM. After removal of 6 bases from V and 5 bases from J, the junction contained 5 bases not matched to a gene. The CDR3 sequence is CASSATGAYGYTF. CDR3 nucleotide sequence: TGTGCCAGCAGCGCGACAGGGGCATATGGCTACACCTTC.

The chain links TRBV30 to TRBJ2-3; 10 bases are shared with TRBD1. The CDR3 is 14 residues long. The germline gives CDR1 GTSNPN, CDR2 SVGIG (reference sequence). Trimming removed 5 bases from V and 4 bases from J; junction bases left unmatched: 6. The CDR3 is CAWARQGAADTQYF. CDR3 in DNA: TGTGCCTGGGCCCGACAGGGGGCCGCAGATACGCAGTATTTT.

The table lists this clone with a few counts. V gene TRBV9 combines with J gene TRBJ1-5; no clear D. This CDR3 is built from 15 residues. V was shortened by 1 base and J by 2 bases, with 10 bases between the two germline ends. Germline CDR1 and CDR2: SGDLS and YYNGEE. In nucleotides, the CDR3 is TGTGCCAGCAGCGTAAGTAGTGGGGGCAATCAGCCCCAGCATTTT. It encodes CASSVSSGGNQPQHF.

The count of this clone is one. V and J are TRBV5-4 and TRBJ2-5; D not resolved. V shed 4 bases and J shed 1 base, with 17 bases lying between them. The CDR3 has 16 amino acids. Germline V gene lookup returns CDR1 SGHNT and CDR2 YYREEE (reference sequence). The DNA for the CDR3 is TGTGCCAGCAGCCCCCTGAAGGCAAGGACCCAAGAGACCCAGTACTTC. Protein: CASSPLKARTQETQYF.

The chain links TRBV2 to TRBJ2-3; the match to TRBD2 covers 12 bases. The CDR3 runs 19 residues. Trimming took 1 base from V and 0 from J; bases not matched to a gene: 8. Per germline, CDR1 SNHLY and CDR2 FYNNEI. Written as DNA, the CDR3 is TGTGCCAGCAGTGAAGTGTATGGACTAGCGGGGTCTAGCACAGATACGCAGTATTTT. Translation gives CASSEVYGLAGSSTDTQYF.

This sequence joins TRBV7-9 and TRBJ1-1; TRBD1 is a possible D gene (5 bases). The CDR3 covers 14 residues. Germline V gene lookup returns CDR1 SEHNR and CDR2 FQNEAQ (reference sequence). The V end lost 5 bases, the J end lost 10 bases, and 20 bases lay between the germline ends. The CDR3 nucleotides read TGTGCCAGCAGCCCCCCGGAGGGGACTAGCGGAGCTTTCTTT. It specifies CASSPPEGTSGAFF.

This clone was recorded a few times. The V call is TRBV30, the J call TRBJ1-1; 12 nucleotides agree with TRBD1. The CDR3 spans 15 residues. J gave up 4 bases and V 7 bases, and 10 bases lay outside the gene matches. The germline gives CDR1 GTSNPN, CDR2 SVGIG (reference sequence). Written as DNA, the CDR3 is TGTGCCTCGGATGGGACAGGGGGCTGGAGCACTGAAGCTTTCTTT. This codes for CASDGTGGWSTEAFF.

This chain joins TRBV7-8 and TRBJ1-5; the D gene is possibly TRBD1 (5 bases). From germline, CDR1 is SGHVS and CDR2 FQNEAQ. V gave up 5 bases and J gave up 0 bases, with 11 bases separating them. The CDR3 consists of 15 residues. This CDR3 reads CASSAGRNSNQPQHF. CDR3 nucleotide sequence: TGTGCCAGCAGCGCGGGACGGAATAGCAATCAGCCCCAGCATTTT.

This clone was recorded once. The rearrangement joins TRBV28 to TRBJ2-1; 15 bases are shared with TRBD2. Trimming at V came to 7 bases and at J to 4 bases, leaving 8 bases not matched to a gene. The V gene's germline CDR1 is MDHEN and CDR2 SYDVKM. The length of the CDR3 is 17 residues. CDR3 DNA: TGTGCCAGCACCTACTCGGGACTAGCGGGAGGTTACAATGAGCAGTTCTTC. Translating it yields CASTYSGLAGGYNEQFF.

The chain recombines TRBV2 with TRBJ2-3, with D uncertain. Trimming stripped 5 bases from V and 0 bases from J, with 12 bases between. The CDR3 contains 15 residues. Germline values: CDR1 SNHLY, CDR2 FYNNEI. In nucleotides, the CDR3 is TGTGCCAGCAGTTCTGGATCCATTAGCACAGATACGCAGTATTTT. The encoded protein is CASSSGSISTDTQYF. The full variable domain, with the rest looked up from reference TRBV2 and TRBJ2-3, is EPEVTQTPSHQVTQMGQEVILRCVPISNHLYFYWYRQILGQKVEFLVSFYNNEISEKSEIFDDQFSVERPDGSNFTLKIRSTKLEDSAMYFCASSSGSISTDTQYFGPGTRLTVL.

CDR3 DNA: TGTGCCAGCAGCTTAGCGGCGGGGGTAGCTATGGAGCAGTTCTTC. This gives the protein CASSLAAGVAMEQFF. The V call is TRBV11-2, the J call TRBJ2-1; 7 bases are a match to TRBD2. V trimming: 1 base; J trimming: 10 bases; junction bases outside the gene matches: 10. Germline-derived CDR1 and CDR2 are SGHAT and FQNNGV. The CDR3 covers 15 residues.